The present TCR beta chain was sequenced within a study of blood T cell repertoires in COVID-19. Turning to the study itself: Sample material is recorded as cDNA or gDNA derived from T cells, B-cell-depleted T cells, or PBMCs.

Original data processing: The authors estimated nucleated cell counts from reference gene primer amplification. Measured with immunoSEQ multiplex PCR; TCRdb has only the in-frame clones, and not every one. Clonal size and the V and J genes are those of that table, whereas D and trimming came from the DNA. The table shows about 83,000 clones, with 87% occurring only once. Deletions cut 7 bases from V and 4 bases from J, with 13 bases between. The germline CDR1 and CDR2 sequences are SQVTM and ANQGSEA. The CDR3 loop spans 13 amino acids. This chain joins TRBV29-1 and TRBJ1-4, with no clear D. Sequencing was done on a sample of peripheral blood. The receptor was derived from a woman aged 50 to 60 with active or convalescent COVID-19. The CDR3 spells CSAGRQSNEKLFF. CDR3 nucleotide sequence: TGCAGCGCCGGTCGACAAAGTAATGAAAAACTGTTTTTT.